Following are 28 T cell receptor beta chains from one sample sequenced in a study of patients and donors after allogeneic stem cell transplantation. Each CDR3 protein is one row after TCRdb ran MiXCR on the RT-PCR reads. The profile shows about 410,000 distinct CDR3 sequences, around 15% of them singletons. Sequencing input: blood, either unsorted or a sorted T cell fraction (not recorded which). All receptors come from a human donor who was either an allogeneic HSCT recipient or a stem cell or donor lymphocyte infusion donor (not recorded which). It is not recorded whose cells these are; they may come from a transplant donor.

The J gene is TRBJ2-7, the V gene TRBV6-2 or TRBV6-3, with TRBD2 matching over 8 bases. V lost 10 bases to trimming and J lost 0 bases; unmatched junction nucleotides: 11. The CDR3 sequence is 15 residues long. CDR1 MNHEY and CDR2 SVGEGT come from the germline V gene. CDR3 nucleotide sequence: TGTGCCACCGGGAGGGTACGGGCGTTCTCCTACGAGCAGTACTTC. Translated, it gives CATGRVRAFSYEQYF.

The V and J genes are TRBV6-1 and TRBJ2-6, with unresolved D. This CDR3 spans 17 amino acids. Trimming stripped 5 bases from V and 1 base from J, with 15 bases between. Germline CDR1 reads MNHNS; CDR2 reads SASEGT. CDR3 protein: CASSQPGRQSGANVLTF. The CDR3 coding sequence is TGTGCCAGCAGTCAACCCGGACGGCAGTCTGGGGCCAACGTCCTGACTTTC.

This clonotype showed up many times. The J gene is TRBJ2-4, the V gene TRBV29-1; D might be TRBD1 or TRBD2, each matching 6 bases. This CDR3 contains 16 residues. The V end was cut by 8 bases, the J end by 2 bases, with 22 bases between. CDR1 and CDR2 (germline): SQVTM, ANQGSEA. DNA for the CDR3: TGCAGCACCCCTGGGGGGCCAGGGGATCCCAAAAACATTCAGTACTTC. Amino acid sequence: CSTPGGPGDPKNIQYF.

The rearrangement links TRBV25-1 to TRBJ2-7; no firm D call. The V and J ends lost 6 bases and 4 bases respectively, with 10 bases between them. CDR1 and CDR2 (germline): MGHDK, SYGVNS. The CDR3 totals 12 residues. CDR3 sequence reads: CASRDGAYEQYF. The CDR3, as DNA: TGTGCCAGCAGGGACGGCGCTTACGAGCAGTACTTC.

The chain links TRBV15 to TRBJ2-3; D is perhaps TRBD2 (7 bases). CDR3 length: 14 amino acids. Germline V gene sequence: CDR1 LNHNV, CDR2 YYDKDF (reference sequence). The V and J ends lost 5 bases and 0 bases respectively, with 9 bases between them. This chain's CDR3 is CATSGGGSTDTQYF. For the CDR3, the DNA is TGTGCCACCAGCGGGGGGGGCAGCACAGATACGCAGTATTTT.

This clonotype has only a few counts. This chain connects TRBV12-3 or TRBV12-4 to TRBJ1-3; D is uncertain. V lost 5 bases and J lost 0, with 11 bases in between. The CDR3 has 15 residues. In DNA, the CDR3 is TGTGCCAGCAGTGTCCGATTCAGCTCTGGAAACACCATATATTTT. This sequence encodes CASSVRFSSGNTIYF.

This clonotype has just a few counts. V is TRBV12-3 or TRBV12-4 and J is TRBJ2-3; D is unresolved. This CDR3 region has 14 residues. Trimming cost V 6 bases and J 1 base, with 11 bases left between them. In DNA, the CDR3 is TGTGCCAGCAGCCCTTTTGGGGGCACAGATACGCAGTATTTT. This sequence encodes CASSPFGGTDTQYF.

This clonotype was detected a few times. The chain couples TRBV5-1 to TRBJ2-7, with D perhaps given as TRBD1 or TRBD2 (6 bases each). The CDR3 loop spans 15 amino acids. The germline V gene encodes CDR1 SGHRS and CDR2 YFSETQ. V dropped 4 bases and J dropped 6 bases, with 20 bases sitting between them. CDR3 region: CASSPNWDGGSEQYF. The CDR3 region has the DNA TGCGCCAGCAGCCCTAATTGGGACGGGGGCTCCGAGCAGTACTTC. Variable domain in full (rest from reference TRBV5-1 and TRBJ2-7): KAGVTQTPRYLIKTRGQQVTLSCSPISGHRSVSWYQQTPGQGLQFLFEYFSETQRNKGNFPGRFSGRQFSNSRSEMNVSTLELGDSALYLCASSPNWDGGSEQYFGPGTRLTVT.

This clonotype showed up just a few times. The gene calls are TRBV5-1 and TRBJ1-1, with D uncertain. The germline V gene has CDR1 SGHRS and CDR2 YFSETQ. The V and J ends lost 4 bases and 1 base respectively, with 8 bases between them. The CDR3 covers 13 residues. The CDR3 protein is CASSDTANTEAFF. DNA for the CDR3: TGCGCCAGCAGCGATACCGCGAACACTGAAGCTTTCTTT.

Ten or more counts support this clonotype. The chain links TRBV20-1 to TRBJ2-7, with TRBD1 identical over 7 bases. The CDR3 is 12 amino acids. The J segment lost 1 base and the V segment lost 6 bases, leaving 3 bases of the junction unmatched. CDR1 and CDR2 (germline): DFQATT, SNEGSKA (reference sequence). The CDR3 coding sequence is TGCAGTGCGGAACAGGGGTCCTACGAGCAGTACTTC. This translates into CSAEQGSYEQYF.

The chain combines TRBV29-1 with TRBJ2-4; perhaps TRBD2 as D (5 bases). Germline V gives CDR1 SQVTM, CDR2 ANQGSEA. The CDR3 totals 16 residues. Trimming shortened V by 5 bases and J by 1 base, and 18 bases separated the two germline ends. The CDR3 nucleotides read TGCAGCGTTAGGGCCCGGGCGGGTATTGCCAAAAACATTCAGTACTTC. Translation gives CSVRARAGIAKNIQYF. The complete variable domain, with remaining parts taken from reference TRBV29-1 and TRBJ2-4, reads SAVISQKPSRDICQRGTSLTIQCQVDSQVTMMFWYRQQPGQSLTLIATANQGSEATYESGFVIDKFPISRPNLTFSTLTVSNMSPEDSSIYLCSVRARAGIAKNIQYFGAGTRLSVL.

This chain uses TRBV4-3 with TRBJ2-2, with 12 bases that match TRBD2. There are 17 residues in the CDR3. V dropped 3 bases and J dropped 4; count of bases not matched to a gene: 6. CDR1 and CDR2 from the germline V gene are LGHNA and YSLEER. CDR3 sequence: CASSQSGLAGFTGELFF. For the CDR3, the DNA is TGCGCCAGCAGCCAGTCAGGACTAGCGGGGTTCACCGGGGAGCTGTTTTTT.

The CDR3 region has the DNA TGTGCCAGCAGCTTACACCAGGGAAACAATGAGCAGTTCTTC. Translated: CASSLHQGNNEQFF. The rearrangement uses TRBV11-2 and TRBJ2-1, with a tentative D call TRBD1 (5 bases). Trimming left V 2 bases short and J 5 bases short, with 10 bases between. Germline V lookup: CDR1 SGHAT, CDR2 FQNNGV. CDR3 length equals 14 residues.

J is TRBJ1-2 and V is TRBV12-3 or TRBV12-4; D is uncertain. CDR3 length: 13 residues. V was pared by 3 bases and J by 4 bases, with 9 bases between. CDR3 bases: TGTGCCAGCAGTTTTGGGGATCCCTATGGCTACACCTTC. This codes for CASSFGDPYGYTF.

The chain carries TRBV20-1 and TRBJ2-7; 7 bases map to TRBD1. After removal of 0 bases from V and 0 bases from J, the junction contained 5 bases not matched to a gene. The CDR3 sequence is 15 residues long. Germline V gene lookup returns CDR1 DFQATT and CDR2 SNEGSKA (reference sequence). The CDR3 reads CSAREGGSSSYEQYF. DNA of the CDR3: TGCAGTGCTAGAGAAGGGGGCAGTAGCTCCTACGAGCAGTACTTC.

The rearrangement joins TRBV21-1 to TRBJ2-7; the table's D call, TRBD2, has no DNA check behind it. TRBV21-1 is listed as a pseudogene. This CDR3 has 17 amino acids. The CDR3 bases are TGTGCCAGCAGCAAATCGGTTGCTTGGAGGGGCCTCTACGAGCAGTACTTC. Its protein is CASSKSVAWRGLYEQYF.

The V and J genes are TRBV13 and TRBJ1-1; a weak D match, TRBD1 (5 bases). CDR3 length: 15 amino acids. Germline-derived CDR1 and CDR2 are PRHDT and FYEKMQ (reference sequence). V lost 3 bases and J 3 bases, leaving 14 bases between the germline ends. The DNA for the CDR3 is TGTGCCAGCAGCTTCCAGGGCGGCGGGCACACTGAAGCTTTCTTT. Protein: CASSFQGGGHTEAFF.

This clonotype came up many times. The CDR3 sequence: CASSEQGASTDTQYF. CDR3 nucleotides: TGTGCCAGCAGTGAACAGGGAGCGAGCACAGATACGCAGTATTTT. V and J are TRBV2 and TRBJ2-3, with D perhaps given as TRBD1 or TRBD2 (5 bases each). Trimming removed 2 bases at V and 0 bases at J, with 9 bases between. The CDR3 consists of 15 residues. Germline values: CDR1 SNHLY, CDR2 FYNNEI.

V and J are TRBV5-1 and TRBJ2-5; D uncertain. The CDR3 extends over 15 amino acids. Looked up from germline, CDR1 is SGHRS and CDR2 is YFSETQ. Trimming removed 1 base from V and 4 bases from J, with 14 bases in between. The CDR3 sequence is CASSLFGAPRETQYF. The CDR3 nucleotides read TGCGCCAGCAGCTTGTTTGGAGCCCCCAGAGAGACCCAGTACTTC.

The chain employs TRBV5-1 and TRBJ1-4, with 8 bases identical to TRBD1. The CDR3 covers 13 residues. The trim removed 3 bases at V and 8 bases at J, leaving 3 bases unmatched. Germline CDR1 reads SGHRS; CDR2 reads YFSETQ. DNA of the CDR3: TGCGCCAGCAGCTCGGGACAGGACGAAAAACTGTTTTTT. Its protein is CASSSGQDEKLFF.

The rearrangement uses TRBV4-1 and TRBJ1-1; 7 bases are shared with TRBD1. CDR1 is MGHRA and CDR2 is YSYEKL in the germline V gene. This CDR3 has 15 residues. With 3 bases clipped from V and 4 bases from J, the junction kept 8 bases outside the gene matches. The CDR3 sequence is CASSHPDREGTEAFF. In DNA, the CDR3 is TGCGCCAGCAGCCATCCTGACAGGGAGGGCACTGAAGCTTTCTTT.

This clonotype occurred a few times. The chain links TRBV6-1 to TRBJ1-1, with 7 bases lining up with TRBD1. Germline V gene lookup returns CDR1 MNHNS and CDR2 SASEGT. The J segment lost 6 bases and the V segment lost 9 bases, leaving 16 bases of the junction unmatched. The CDR3 extends over 15 amino acids. Here the CDR3 DNA reads TGTGCCAGGGATGGCCAGGGGGGCAGGGACTCTGAAGCTTTCTTT. This gives the protein CARDGQGGRDSEAFF.

The chain employs TRBV7-9 and TRBJ2-5, with 7 bases aligning to TRBD1. V trimming: 7 bases; J trimming: 0 bases; junction bases outside the gene matches: 5. CDR1 and CDR2 (germline): SEHNR, FQNEAQ (reference sequence). The CDR3 totals 14 residues. CDR3 protein: CASNRDRDQETQYF. The CDR3 DNA follows: TGTGCCAGCAATAGAGACAGGGACCAAGAGACCCAGTACTTC.

V is TRBV18 and J is TRBJ2-7; possible D gene TRBD2, 6 bases. This CDR3 has 12 amino acids. From germline, CDR1 is KGHSH and CDR2 LQKENI. Between the trimmed V and J ends, which lost 3 bases and 10 bases, there was a span of 13 bases. The CDR3 loop is CASSPRSGDQYF. CDR3 DNA sequence: TGTGCCAGCTCACCGAGGTCGGGGGATCAGTACTTC.

The chain is built from TRBV20-1 and TRBJ1-2; D unresolved. The germline V gene encodes CDR1 DFQATT and CDR2 SNEGSKA (reference sequence). This CDR3 is built from 14 residues. Trimming took 0 bases from V and 8 from J, leaving 16 bases between them. This CDR3 is CSARDPRREHGYTF. The CDR3 nucleotides read TGCAGTGCTAGAGACCCGAGGAGGGAGCACGGCTACACCTTC.

V usage is TRBV2 and J usage is TRBJ1-4, with D tentatively TRBD1 (5 bases). Germline-derived CDR1 and CDR2 are SNHLY and FYNNEI. The V end was cut by 0 bases, the J end by 10 bases, with 18 bases between. The CDR3 loop spans 16 amino acids. As DNA, the CDR3 is TGTGCCAGCAGTGAAGCGCTTCGGGACGGCGGAGGAAAACTGTTTTTT. This encodes CASSEALRDGGGKLFF.

This clonotype was picked up a small number of times. The rearrangement links TRBV5-1 to TRBJ1-1; D is unresolved. This CDR3 has 14 amino acids. Germline V CDR1 and CDR2: SGHRS, YFSETQ. V was trimmed by 0 bases and J by 4 bases, leaving 10 bases between them. CDR3 sequence: CASSLELPGTEAFF. The DNA of the CDR3 is TGCGCCAGCAGCTTGGAGCTGCCTGGCACTGAAGCTTTCTTT.

There are a few counts of this clonotype. J is TRBJ1-3 and V is TRBV24-1; 7 bases align to TRBD1. This CDR3 is 14 amino acids long. V was clipped by 6 bases and J by 2 bases; unmatched bases: 3. Germline assignment: CDR1 KGHDR and CDR2 SFDVKD. Written as DNA, the CDR3 is TGTGCCACCAGTCAAGGGACAGCTGGAAACACCATATATTTT. Its translation is CATSQGTAGNTIYF.